These 4 T cell receptor beta chains were sequenced from one sample in a study of control samples from healthy donors and cancer patients. Measured with immunoSEQ multiplex PCR; TCRdb has only the in-frame clones, and not every one. The table records roughly 63,000 clones, around 89% of them present only once. Material for sequencing was PBMCs. All receptors come from a man aged 55 to 70 with colorectal cancer.

J is TRBJ2-7 and V is TRBV5-1; weak D call: TRBD1 (5 bases). Germline V gene data show CDR1 as SGHRS and CDR2 as YFSETQ. This CDR3 has 13 residues. Trimming stripped 3 bases from V and 1 base from J, with 8 bases between. CDR3 region: CASSSTGSYEQYF. In nucleotides, the CDR3 is TGCGCCAGCAGCTCTACAGGATCCTACGAGCAGTACTTC. Complete variable domain (other parts from reference TRBV5-1 and TRBJ2-7): KAGVTQTPRYLIKTRGQQVTLSCSPISGHRSVSWYQQTPGQGLQFLFEYFSETQRNKGNFPGRFSGRQFSNSRSEMNVSTLELGDSALYLCASSSTGSYEQYFGPGTRLTVT.

In DNA form, the CDR3 reads TGTGCCAGCAGTAATAGCGGGGGCGCGGCCGGGGAGCTGTTTTTT. This translates into CASSNSGGAAGELFF. The chain uses TRBV28 and TRBJ2-2; the match to TRBD2 covers 9 bases. V lost 5 bases to trimming and J lost 6 bases; unmatched junction nucleotides: 7. Germline lookup yields CDR1 MDHEN and CDR2 SYDVKM. The CDR3 sequence is 15 residues long.

Of note for this clone: The sample holds other DNA sequences that translate to the same CDR3. The chain recombines TRBV4-1 with TRBJ2-5; D is perhaps TRBD1 (5 bases). This CDR3 is 13 amino acids long. Trimming took off 4 bases at V and 3 bases at J, with 9 bases between the two ends. Germline lookup yields CDR1 MGHRA and CDR2 YSYEKL. In DNA, the CDR3 is TGCGCCAGCAGCCTATTAGGGGAAGAGACCCAGTACTTC. It codes for CASSLLGEETQYF.

This clone was observed once. The chain has TRBV5-6 and TRBJ1-4, with D unresolved. Trimming removed 3 bases at V and 4 bases at J, with 13 bases between. This CDR3 has 15 residues. Germline CDR1 is SGHDT and CDR2 is YYEEEE. The CDR3 DNA sequence: TGTGCCAGCAGCTCCTGGGAGGCGGATAATGAAAAACTGTTTTTT. It is translated as CASSSWEADNEKLFF.